The 23 T cell receptor beta chains reported below all come from one sample, sequenced in a study of blood T cell repertoires in COVID-19. Measured with immunoSEQ multiplex PCR; TCRdb has only the in-frame clones, and not every one. The sample carries 200,000 to 300,000 clones, roughly 80% recorded once. The sample was peripheral blood. The receptor source for this set is a woman in her sixties with active or convalescent COVID-19.

The gene calls are TRBV15 and TRBJ1-1; perhaps TRBD1 as D (6 bases). V was cut by 8 bases and J by 0 bases, with 10 bases left in between. CDR1 and CDR2 (germline): LNHNV, YYDKDF (reference sequence). The CDR3 totals 13 residues. The CDR3 here is CATRGAMNTEAFF. The CDR3 nucleotides read TGTGCCACCCGGGGGGCAATGAACACTGAAGCTTTCTTT. Full variable domain (remainder filled in from reference TRBV15 and TRBJ1-1): DAMVIQNPRYQVTQFGKPVTLSCSQTLNHNVMYWYQQKSSQAPKLLFHYYDKDFNNEADTPDNFQSRRPNTSFCFLDIRSPGLGDTAMYLCATRGAMNTEAFFGQGTRLTVV.

The V and J genes are TRBV7-9 and TRBJ2-6, with D maybe TRBD2 (6 bases). Trimming took off 1 base at V and 4 bases at J, with 17 bases between the two ends. CDR3 length equals 18 residues. The germline V gene has CDR1 SEHNR and CDR2 FQNEAQ (reference sequence). This CDR3 is CASSLELGWEAGANVLTF. For the CDR3, the DNA is TGTGCCAGCAGCTTAGAATTGGGATGGGAGGCGGGGGCCAACGTCCTGACTTTC.

CDR3 sequence: CASSSRLARSTDTQYF. In DNA, the CDR3 is TGTGCCAGCAGTTCTAGACTAGCGCGGAGCACAGATACGCAGTATTTT. V usage is TRBV5-8 and J usage is TRBJ2-3, with 8 bases matching TRBD2. Germline CDR1 SGHTS, CDR2 YDEGEE. The CDR3 has 16 residues. The ends lost 5 bases at V and 0 bases at J; junction bases unmatched: 8.

The chain employs TRBV5-1 and TRBJ2-7, with D possibly matching TRBD1 (5 bases). In germline, CDR1 is SGHRS, CDR2 YFSETQ. The CDR3 has 14 residues. With 2 bases removed from V and 0 bases from J, the gap between germline ends came to 9 bases. The CDR3 spells CASSLQAGSYEQYV. Written as DNA, the CDR3 is TGCGCCAGCAGCTTACAGGCCGGCTCCTACGAGCAGTACGTC.

The chain couples TRBV3-1 (or the pseudogene TRBV3-2) to TRBJ2-7, with 7 bases aligning to TRBD2. V lost 3 bases and J lost 6; bases outside the gene matches: 8. The CDR3 totals 14 residues. CDR1 and CDR2 (germline): LGHDT, YNNKEL (reference sequence). CDR3: CASSQGYGGGEQYV. The CDR3 DNA is TGTGCCAGCAGCCAGGGGTATGGGGGGGGCGAGCAGTACGTC.

The chain carries TRBV7-9 and TRBJ2-6; 8 bases align to TRBD1. The J segment lost 0 bases and the V segment lost 11 bases, leaving 6 bases of the junction unmatched. The CDR3 length is 15 residues. Germline V gives CDR1 SEHNR, CDR2 FQNEAQ (reference sequence). The CDR3 spells CAGSRGLSGANVLTF. The CDR3 nucleotides are TGTGCCGGATCCAGGGGGCTCTCTGGGGCCAACGTCCTGACTTTC.

This clone appeared a few times. The V call is TRBV11-2, the J call TRBJ1-2; D might be TRBD1 (6 bases). CDR3 length: 12 amino acids. The germline V gene has CDR1 SGHAT and CDR2 FQNNGV. V was clipped by 4 bases and J by 7 bases, with 10 bases between them. CDR3 sequence (DNA): TGTGCCAGCAGCTACAGGGAGGGTGGCTACACCTTC. This translates into CASSYREGGYTF. The whole variable domain, filled in from reference TRBV11-2 and TRBJ1-2, reads EAGVAQSPRYKIIEKRQSVAFWCNPISGHATLYWYQQILGQGPKLLIQFQNNGVVDDSQLPKDRFSAERLKGVDSTLKIQPAKLEDSAVYLCASSYREGGYTFGSGTRLTVV.

The chain's CDR3 is CASSIRTGGAEGGYTF. The CDR3 nucleotides read TGTGCCAGCAGCATACGGACAGGGGGCGCGGAGGGTGGCTACACCTTC. The chain is built from TRBV21-1 and TRBJ1-2; the table assigns TRBD1, which was not confirmed against the DNA. TRBV21-1 is assigned pseudogene status. The CDR3 consists of 16 residues.

Points on this clone: A junction boundary mismatches the germline segment, possibly from a read error. The chain is built from TRBV6-5 and TRBJ1-2; 9 bases are a match to TRBD1. This CDR3 is built from 14 residues. Germline V gene data show CDR1 as MNHEY and CDR2 as SVGAGI. Here the CDR3 reads CASSDSGTGSYYTF. CDR3 in DNA: TGTGCCAGCAGTGACTCCGGGACAGGGAGCTACTACACCTTC.

V usage is TRBV19 and J usage is TRBJ2-2, with 9 bases matching TRBD1. Per the germline V gene, CDR1 is LNHDA and CDR2 is SQIVND (reference sequence). The CDR3 runs 17 residues. V lost 6 bases to trimming and J lost 6 bases; unmatched junction nucleotides: 14. The CDR3 nucleotides are TGTGCCAGTAGCGTGGGACAGGGAGTAGGAAATGCCGGGGAGCTGTTTTTT. This sequence encodes CASSVGQGVGNAGELFF.

V gene TRBV24-1 combines with J gene TRBJ2-5; a possible D gene is TRBD2 (6 bases). V lost 9 bases and J lost 1, with 26 bases in between. Germline CDR1 and CDR2: KGHDR and SFDVKD. The CDR3 loop spans 18 amino acids. DNA of the CDR3: TGTGCCACCTTAGTCCGGGGGACGGCGGGATGCGGCCAAGAGACCCAGTACTTC. This encodes CATLVRGTAGCGQETQYF.

The V call is TRBV3-1 (or the pseudogene TRBV3-2), the J call TRBJ2-1; a possible D gene is TRBD2 (5 bases). The V gene's germline CDR1 is LGHDT and CDR2 YNNKEL (reference sequence). The CDR3 length is 16 residues. V dropped 0 bases and J dropped 5 bases, with 14 bases sitting between them. CDR3 sequence: CASSQDSLGSDNEQFF. Here the CDR3 DNA reads TGTGCCAGCAGCCAAGACTCACTAGGTTCCGACAATGAGCAGTTCTTC.

The V gene is TRBV28, the J gene TRBJ2-3; D not certain. The CDR3 is made up of 13 amino acids. The germline V and J ends were trimmed by 7 bases and 2 bases, with 10 bases remaining between them. Germline CDR1 reads MDHEN; CDR2 reads SYDVKM. Here the CDR3 reads CASTPIFTDTQYF. The CDR3 DNA is TGTGCCAGCACCCCTATATTCACAGATACGCAGTATTTT.

The genes are TRBV10-2 and TRBJ1-5; TRBD1 is a possible D gene (5 bases). Germline-derived CDR1 and CDR2 are WSHSY and SAAADI. This CDR3 spans 15 amino acids. With 6 bases removed from V and 0 bases from J, the gap between germline ends came to 12 bases. The CDR3 region is CASRIGGASNQPQHF. Written as DNA, the CDR3 is TGCGCCAGCAGAATCGGAGGGGCTAGCAATCAGCCCCAGCATTTT.

The chain couples TRBV29-1 to TRBJ2-3; D is unclear. The CDR3 has 15 residues. CDR1 and CDR2 (germline): SQVTM, ANQGSEA. V lost 8 bases to trimming and J lost 0 bases, with 18 bases between them. The CDR3 DNA reads as TGCAGCTATAAACCGTACGGTACTAGCACAGATACGCAGTATTTT. Protein: CSYKPYGTSTDTQYF.

The genes are TRBV28 and TRBJ1-5, with D possibly matching TRBD1 (6 bases). V gave up 7 bases and J gave up 0 bases, with 13 bases separating them. Germline V CDR1 and CDR2: MDHEN, SYDVKM. The CDR3 loop spans 15 amino acids. The CDR3 loop reads CASTQTGYSNQPQHF. The CDR3 coding sequence is TGTGCCAGCACCCAGACAGGATATAGCAATCAGCCCCAGCATTTT.

The rearrangement uses TRBV5-5 and TRBJ1-2, with D possibly being TRBD1 (6 bases). In germline, CDR1 is SGHKS, CDR2 YYEKEE (reference sequence). The CDR3 runs 14 residues. Trimming removed 0 bases from V and 8 bases from J, with 14 bases in between. The CDR3 DNA reads TGTGCCAGCAGCTTGGCACGGACAGTGAACGGCTACACCTTC. Translated, it gives CASSLARTVNGYTF.

The chain uses TRBV3-1 (or the pseudogene TRBV3-2) and TRBJ1-2; possible D gene TRBD1, 5 bases. Trimming took 1 base from V and 6 from J, leaving 9 bases between them. CDR3 length: 13 residues. Germline V lookup: CDR1 LGHDT, CDR2 YNNKEL (reference sequence). As DNA, the CDR3 is TGTGCCAGCAGCCAAGTCAGGGTAAATGGCTACACCTTC. Translated, it gives CASSQVRVNGYTF.

The V and J genes are TRBV10-2 and TRBJ2-7; 8 bases fit TRBD1. CDR3 length equals 15 residues. The ends lost 4 bases at V and 5 bases at J; junction bases unmatched: 10. Germline assignment: CDR1 WSHSY and CDR2 SAAADI. CDR3 DNA: TGCGCCAGCAGTGTGTCAGGACAGGGTCGCCACGAGCAGTACGTC. It is translated as CASSVSGQGRHEQYV.

This sequence joins TRBV7-8 and TRBJ1-2; D is undetermined. There are 12 residues in the CDR3. The germline V and J ends were trimmed by 5 bases and 7 bases, with 11 bases remaining between them. CDR1 SGHVS and CDR2 FQNEAQ come from the germline V gene. The CDR3 region has the DNA TGTGCCAGCAGCCAGGACTTTTTTGGCTACACCTTC. As protein: CASSQDFFGYTF. Full variable domain (outside the CDR3, taken from reference TRBV7-8 and TRBJ1-2): GAGVSQSPRYKVAKRGQDVALRCDPISGHVSLFWYQQALGQGPEFLTYFQNEAQLDKSGLPSDRFFAERPEGSVSTLKIQRTQQEDSAVYLCASSQDFFGYTFGSGTRLTVV.

The chain couples TRBV28 to TRBJ2-5; D gene uncertain. Germline V gene lookup returns CDR1 MDHEN and CDR2 SYDVKM. The germline V and J ends were trimmed by 3 bases and 5 bases, with 16 bases remaining between them. The CDR3 length is 15 residues. CDR3 nucleotides: TGTGCCAGCAGTTTTGGAGACCCGATCGGGGAGACCCAGTACTTC. Translating it yields CASSFGDPIGETQYF.

V is TRBV5-8 and J is TRBJ1-4, with 8 positions matching TRBD1. V shed 2 bases and J 8 bases; nucleotides not matched to a gene: 5. The CDR3 extends over 14 amino acids. The V gene's germline CDR1 is SGHTS and CDR2 YDEGEE. CDR3 amino acids: CASSLRTGQEKLFF. CDR3 DNA sequence: TGTGCCAGCAGCTTACGGACAGGGCAGGAAAAACTGTTTTTT.

Notes on this clone: One junction end disagrees with the germline gene, perhaps due to a read error. The chain joins TRBV4-1 to TRBJ2-2; 8 bases are a match to TRBD1. CDR3 length: 15 residues. In germline, CDR1 is MGHRA, CDR2 YSYEKL. The CDR3, as DNA: TGCGCCAGCAGCGAAGAACAGGGGGTGGCCGGGGAGCTGTTTTTT. Translation: CASSEEQGVAGELFF.